This T cell receptor beta chain appears in the sequencing data of a study of CD8 T cells in ankylosing spondylitis. Study results and limitations: It appeared that ankylosing spondylitis blood was characterized by a TCR beta motif of several highly homologous variants. The clones that were linked to disease were reported to be significantly enriched in matched synovial fluid samples from ankylosing spondylitis patients. Certain motif variants had earlier been reported in reactive arthritis synovial fluid and blood. Disease-linked clones were found to be CD8+ and relatively rare in peripheral blood.

One entry per CDR3 protein results from TCRdb running MiXCR on the 5' RACE reads. The sample consists of 250,000 to 300,000 distinct CDR3 sequences, 20% of them appearing once. This clonotype was recorded a few times. Its antigen is still unknown. CDR3 length: 14 residues. Trimming removed 0 bases at V and 10 bases at J, with 13 bases between. CDR1 KGHDR and CDR2 SFDVKD come from the germline V gene. This clonotype originated in a male donor with ankylosing spondylitis or in good health (not recorded which). The sequencing sample was made of blood, either unsorted or a sorted T cell fraction (not recorded which). This chain connects TRBV24-1 to TRBJ2-3, with D unclear. CDR3 DNA sequence: TGTGCCACCAGTGATTTGGATTCCCCCTCTGCGCAGTATTTT. This codes for CATSDLDSPSAQYF.